These 5 T cell receptor beta chains were sequenced from one sample in a study of blood T cell repertoires in COVID-19. Produced via immunoSEQ multiplex PCR; TCRdb's table is partial and in-frame only. Of approximately 200,000 clones listed, 85% were seen once; the top ten hold over 2.5%. Sequencing input: peripheral blood. These receptors all stem from a man between 45 and 60 years old who had recovered from COVID-19.

In its sample, this clone was seen once. J is TRBJ2-1 and V is TRBV5-8; TRBD2 is a possible D gene (6 bases). The V gene's germline CDR1 is SGHTS and CDR2 YDEGEE. The CDR3 spans 15 residues. V was clipped by 0 bases and J by 2 bases, with 9 bases between them. The CDR3 coding sequence is TGTGCCAGCAGCTTGGTTGGCGGGACCTACAATGAGCAGTTCTTC. It translates to CASSLVGGTYNEQFF.

The chain employs TRBV18 and TRBJ1-5; 9 bases line up with TRBD1. Germline CDR1 KGHSH, CDR2 LQKENI. The length of the CDR3 is 14 residues. With 4 bases clipped from V and 5 bases from J, the junction kept 3 bases outside the gene matches. The CDR3, as DNA: TGTGCCAGCTCACTAGGACAGGGGCATCAGCCCCAGCATTTT. This gives the protein CASSLGQGHQPQHF.

The V gene is TRBV19, the J gene TRBJ2-3, with 8 nucleotides matching TRBD2. CDR3 length equals 17 residues. In germline, CDR1 is LNHDA, CDR2 SQIVND (reference sequence). V shed 5 bases and J 6 bases; nucleotides not matched to a gene: 16. CDR3 residues: CASSRGSPGGKGDTQYF. The CDR3, as DNA: TGTGCCAGTAGTCGGGGGTCCCCGGGGGGGAAAGGGGATACGCAGTATTTT.

The chain uses TRBV9 and TRBJ2-5, with TRBD1 identical over 12 bases. The CDR3 runs 17 residues. Germline V gene lookup returns CDR1 SGDLS and CDR2 YYNGEE. Trimming at V came to 2 bases and at J to 5 bases, leaving 10 bases not matched to a gene. CDR3 nucleotides: TGTGCCAGCAGCGTGGGCCGGGACAGGGGGCGCGGGGAGACCCAGTACTTC. Amino acids: CASSVGRDRGRGETQYF.

The table lists this clone with a count of one. The genes are TRBV3-1 (or the pseudogene TRBV3-2) and TRBJ2-7; TRBD2 matches at 11 bases. V dropped 1 base and J dropped 3; count of bases not matched to a gene: 5. Germline V CDR1 and CDR2: LGHDT, YNNKEL (reference sequence). This CDR3 is built from 16 residues. The CDR3 spells CASSQGFLAGGYEQYF. The CDR3 nucleotides read TGTGCCAGCAGCCAAGGATTCCTAGCGGGGGGCTACGAGCAGTACTTC.